This entry concerns a single T cell receptor (beta chain). Its antigen is undetermined. This sample stems from a study of early T cells in non-severe SARS-CoV-2 infection. The overall study: Sequencing input comprised bulk RNA from unsorted whole blood; chain pairing was not available. Notes on the study in general: The matching step, a VDJdb search, favored anti-spike CD8 responses and missed private and CD4 specificities.

Unique molecular identifiers (one per individual cDNA molecule) were attached. TCRdb re-analysed the 5' RACE reads in MiXCR, keeping a single row per CDR3 protein. Here the sample spans tens of thousands of distinct CDR3 sequences, 9.5% being singletons. The CDR3 contains 14 residues. Trimming took 5 bases from V and 0 from J; bases not matched to a gene: 1. In germline, CDR1 is SEHNR, CDR2 FQNEAQ (reference sequence). This sequence joins TRBV7-9 and TRBJ2-3; 8 bases agree with TRBD1. This TCR was sampled from an adult who was a healthcare worker with PCR-confirmed SARS-CoV-2 infection or an uninfected control (not recorded which). Sequenced sample: whole blood. This CDR3 reads CASSDRGSTDTQYF. The CDR3, as DNA: TGTGCCAGCAGCGACAGGGGAAGCACAGATACGCAGTATTTT.